Presented here are 27 T cell receptor beta chains from one specimen sequenced in a study of T cell clonality in common variable immunodeficiency (dated by TCRdb to between 2014 and 2017). The paper's findings and limits, for the study overall: CVID TCRbeta sequences reportedly showed fewer deletions and N-nucleotide insertions and lacked highly modified clones with 13 or more V deletions.

What these receptors recognize is not known. The library relied on the immunoSEQ multiplex PCR assay. TCRdb took this table from immuneACCESS and kept in-frame rearrangements with V and J called. Such tables lack part of the clones; where checked against another copy, unresolved V genes explain under half of the gap, and the rest is unexplained. This sample was tabulated with tens of thousands of clones, among which there are no singletons. Around 6.9% of the sample lies in the top ten. Sequencing was done on a sample of peripheral blood mononuclear cells. All receptors come from a human donor with common variable immunodeficiency.

This clone occurred a few times. The read falls 3 residues short of the CDR3 end, and the missing part is taken from the germline J gene. The chain recombines TRBV7-6 with TRBJ1-2, with D perhaps TRBD1 (5 bases). Germline values: CDR1 SGHVS, CDR2 FNYEAQ. There are 16 residues in the CDR3. V was clipped by 5 bases and J by 3 bases, with 19 bases between them. CDR3 protein: CASSPGFRARDYGYTF. The CDR3 bases that were read are TGTGCCAGCAGCCCCGGCTTCAGGGCCCGGGACTATGGC.

This clone was seen many times. The read falls 3 residues short of the CDR3 end, and the missing part is taken from the germline J gene. The J gene is TRBJ2-2, the V gene TRBV5-1; D remains unclear. Trimming left V 0 bases short and J 0 bases short, with 6 bases between. Germline V gene lookup returns CDR1 SGHRS and CDR2 YFSETQ. The CDR3 consists of 15 residues. The CDR3 loop is CASSLGAANTGELFF. CDR3 bases read: TGCGCCAGCAGCTTGGGGGCAGCGAACACCGGGGAG.

This clone appeared many times. The DNA read from the CDR3 is TGTGCCAGCAGCCTAGGGACAGCTCATAATTCACCC. It specifies CASSLGTAHNSP. The complete CDR3 protein is CASSLGTAHNSPLHF. The chain is built from TRBV7-9 and TRBJ1-6, with 7 bases aligning to TRBD1. The read is 3 residues too short to cover the CDR3 end, so that end is filled in from the germline J gene. The trim removed 5 bases at V and 5 bases at J, leaving 6 bases unmatched. The CDR3 spans 15 residues. CDR1 and CDR2 from the germline V gene are SEHNR and FQNEAQ (reference sequence).

This clone was observed a few times. The CDR3 reads CASSVTGVTEAFF. Partial CDR3 DNA: TGTGCCAGCAGTGTTACAGGAGTCACTGAA. V usage is TRBV6-4 and J usage is TRBJ1-1; maybe TRBD1 (5 bases). The read gets to within 3 residues of the CDR3 end, and the germline J gene fills in the rest. This CDR3 spans 13 amino acids. Germline V gene sequence: CDR1 MRHNA, CDR2 SNTAGT. Trimming left V 4 bases short and J 4 bases short, with 10 bases between.

This clone was recorded many times. The CDR3 end is not reached by the read, which stops 3 residues before it; the germline J gene fills it in. This sequence joins TRBV30 and TRBJ1-4; 7 positions match TRBD1. Trimming took 8 bases from V and 1 from J; bases not matched to a gene: 4. This CDR3 contains 13 residues. Germline lookup yields CDR1 GTSNPN and CDR2 SVGIG (reference sequence). The covered CDR3 bases are TGTGCCACCCGACAGGGAACTAATGAAAAA. It codes for CATRQGTNEK. Given in full, the CDR3 is CATRQGTNEKLFF.

As for this clone: Read data end 3 residues before the CDR3 end; the end is taken from the germline J gene. The V gene is TRBV6-2 or TRBV6-3, the J gene TRBJ1-5; 10 bases are shared with TRBD1. This CDR3 has 17 residues. Per germline, CDR1 MNHEY and CDR2 SVGEGT. V shed 8 bases and J 1 base; nucleotides not matched to a gene: 11. CDR3 residues: CASLDRGRGSSNQPQHF. The sequenced part of the CDR3 DNA is TGTGCCAGCCTTGACAGGGGGCGGGGGAGCAGCAATCAGCCC.

The CDR3 loop is CASRTGRFGTGELFF. The sequenced CDR3 bases are TGTGCCAGTCGGACAGGGAGGTTCGGCACCGGGGAG. This sequence joins TRBV11-1 and TRBJ2-2; 8 bases map to TRBD1. The read ends 3 residues shy of where the CDR3 ends; the end is completed using the germline J gene. This CDR3 has 15 amino acids. The ends lost 9 bases at V and 4 bases at J; junction bases unmatched: 10. Per germline, CDR1 SGHAT and CDR2 FQDESV (reference sequence).

About this clone: With the read ending 3 residues before the CDR3 end, the germline J gene is used to fill in that end. This sequence joins TRBV7-2 and TRBJ1-5; a weak D match, TRBD1 (6 bases). The V gene lost 5 bases and the J gene lost 7 bases, with 12 bases spanning the gap. Per the germline V gene, CDR1 is SGHTA and CDR2 is FQGNSA. CDR3 size: 13 residues. CDR3 region: CASSVDRKQPQHF. CDR3 bases read: TGTGCCAGCAGCGTAGACAGGAAGCAGCCC.

This clone has a count of ten or more. The CDR3 end is not reached by the read, which stops 3 residues before it; the germline J gene fills it in. The chain employs TRBV5-6 and TRBJ2-3, with D possibly TRBD2 on 6 matching bases. The V end lost 3 bases, the J end lost 6 bases, and 14 bases lay between the germline ends. The CDR3 has 14 residues. CDR1 and CDR2 from the germline V gene are SGHDT and YYEEEE. CDR3 sequence: CASSSPSVGDTQYF. Partial CDR3 DNA: TGTGCCAGCAGCTCCCCTAGCGTTGGGGATACG.

This clone was counted ten times or more. The read stops 3 residues short of the end of the CDR3; the missing end is completed from the germline J gene. V is TRBV5-6 and J is TRBJ2-3, with a possible D match to TRBD2 (6 bases). V was shortened by 3 bases and J by 2 bases, with 13 bases between the two germline ends. This CDR3 has 15 amino acids. Germline values: CDR1 SGHDT, CDR2 YYEEEE. CDR3 region: CASSSEGTYTDTQYF. The DNA read from the CDR3 is TGTGCCAGCAGCTCAGAAGGGACTTACACAGATACG.

Notes on this clone: The DNA ends 3 residues before the CDR3 does, and the rest of the CDR3 is filled in from the germline J gene. This chain links TRBV7-8 with TRBJ2-7, with 9 bases identical to TRBD2. CDR3 length: 15 residues. V trimming: 3 bases; J trimming: 1 base; junction bases outside the gene matches: 4. Germline values: CDR1 SGHVS, CDR2 FQNEAQ. Incomplete CDR3 DNA: TGTGCCAGCAGCTTCGAACTAGCGGGTTCCTACGAG. Protein sequence: CASSFELAGSYE. The complete CDR3 sequence is CASSFELAGSYEQYF.

With respect to this clone: The CDR3 is cut off 3 residues early in the read; its end comes from the germline J gene. The V gene is TRBV7-2, the J gene TRBJ1-1, with 8 bases lining up with TRBD1. The CDR3 covers 15 residues. The V gene's germline CDR1 is SGHTA and CDR2 FQGNSA. V was pared by 1 base and J by 0 bases, with 1 base of the junction left unmatched. The CDR3 region is CASSLGQGLNTEAFF. Partial CDR3 DNA: TGTGCCAGCAGCTTAGGACAGGGGCTGAACACTGAA.

As concerns this clone: The observed sequence ends 3 residues before the CDR3 terminus, with the missing tail filled in from the germline J gene. V and J are TRBV20-1 and TRBJ1-2, with TRBD1 identical over 11 bases. Germline CDR1 reads DFQATT; CDR2 reads SNEGSKA (reference sequence). The CDR3 runs 13 residues. Germline trimming cut 5 bases from V and 5 bases from J; bases unmatched to any gene: 4. CDR3 bases read: TGCAGTGCTCGGGACAGGGGGGGGTATGGC. Residues: CSARDRGGYG. The complete CDR3 protein is CSARDRGGYGYTF.

Many counts were recorded for this clone. The CDR3 end is not reached by the read, which stops 3 residues before it; the germline J gene fills it in. The V gene is TRBV18, the J gene TRBJ2-7; 10 nucleotides line up with TRBD2. V lost 6 bases to trimming and J lost 6 bases; unmatched junction nucleotides: 8. The V gene's germline CDR1 is KGHSH and CDR2 LQKENI. The CDR3 spans 14 residues. CDR3: CASSELAGTGEQYF. The sequenced part of the CDR3 DNA is TGTGCCAGCTCGGAACTAGCGGGGACTGGCGAG.

This clone showed up many times. The read terminates 3 residues ahead of where the CDR3 ends, so the germline J gene completes it. The rearrangement joins TRBV18 to TRBJ2-7; D tentatively fits TRBD1 or TRBD2 (6 bases each). Trimming cost V 2 bases and J 3 bases, with 11 bases left between them. The germline CDR1 and CDR2 sequences are KGHSH and LQKENI. The CDR3 is 14 residues long. Incomplete CDR3 DNA: TGTGCCAGCTCACCAGGCAGGGGAGGCTACGAG. Its translation is CASSPGRGGYE. The CDR3 in its entirety is CASSPGRGGYEQYF. Filled out from reference TRBV18 and TRBJ2-7, the complete variable domain reads NAGVMQNPRHLVRRRGQEARLRCSPMKGHSHVYWYRQLPEEGLKFMVYLQKENIIDESGMPKERFSAEFPKEGPSILRIQQVVRGDSAAYFCASSPGRGGYEQYFGPGTRLTVT.

This clone occurred a few times. The sequenced fragment ends 3 residues before the CDR3 boundary, so the rest is inferred from the germline J gene. The V and J genes are TRBV7-9 and TRBJ1-4, with TRBD1 identical over 8 bases. The CDR3 spans 15 residues. V shed 5 bases and J 7 bases; nucleotides not matched to a gene: 9. In germline, CDR1 is SEHNR, CDR2 FQNEAQ (reference sequence). The CDR3 loop is CASSPGTGTTEKLFF. Partial CDR3 DNA: TGTGCCAGCAGCCCCGGGACAGGCACAACTGAAAAA.

In its sample, this clone was seen many times. The DNA ends 3 residues before the CDR3 does, and the rest of the CDR3 is filled in from the germline J gene. This sequence joins TRBV29-1 and TRBJ2-2; TRBD1 agrees at 9 bases. Trimming removed 7 bases from V and 4 bases from J; junction bases left unmatched: 10. The CDR3 is 15 residues long. Germline values: CDR1 SQVTM, CDR2 ANQGSEA. The sequenced CDR3 bases are TGCAGCGCATGGAGGGGACAGGGAATCACCGGGGAG. Its protein is CSAWRGQGITGE. Given in full, the CDR3 is CSAWRGQGITGELFF.

The table lists this clone with many counts. The CDR3 extends 3 residues past the end of the read, so its final part is completed from the germline J gene. The V gene is TRBV20-1, the J gene TRBJ2-1; 8 bases match TRBD2. Germline V gene data show CDR1 as DFQATT and CDR2 as SNEGSKA (reference sequence). With V trimmed by 4 bases and J by 8 bases, 7 bases remained unmatched. CDR3 size: 13 residues. This CDR3 is CSAIRTSWDEQFF. Partial CDR3 DNA: TGCAGTGCTATTAGGACTAGCTGGGATGAG.

This clone was seen at least ten times. Read coverage stops 3 residues before the CDR3 terminus; the germline J gene supplies the remainder. V usage is TRBV5-1 and J usage is TRBJ2-1, with 8 bases aligning to TRBD2. The CDR3 consists of 14 residues. V was pared by 3 bases and J by 2 bases, with 1 base of the junction left unmatched. Germline assignment: CDR1 SGHRS and CDR2 YFSETQ. The CDR3 reads CASSSGLAYNEQFF. The CDR3 bases that were read are TGCGCCAGCAGCTCGGGACTAGCCTACAATGAG.

This clone was recorded at least ten times. The read ends 3 residues before the CDR3 terminus; that terminus is restored from the germline J gene. The chain employs TRBV12-3 or TRBV12-4 and TRBJ1-1; no clear D gene. CDR3 length equals 17 residues. Trimming took off 1 base at V and 1 base at J, with 16 bases between the two ends. The CDR3 protein is CASSLEYPRVPNTEAFF. Partial CDR3 DNA: TGTGCCAGCAGTTTAGAATACCCGCGGGTGCCGAACACTGAA.

This clone has more than one count but fewer than ten. The CDR3 goes on 3 residues after the read ends, and that part is filled in from the germline J gene. The rearrangement joins TRBV2 to TRBJ1-5; 9 nucleotides line up with TRBD1. This CDR3 is built from 18 residues. Germline CDR1 and CDR2: SNHLY and FYNNEI. V dropped 4 bases and J dropped 3; count of bases not matched to a gene: 13. The CDR3 spells CASSVLLTGTGNNQPQHF. The CDR3 DNA, read in part, is TGTGCCAGCAGTGTCCTTTTAACCGGGACAGGGAACAATCAGCCC.

The sample holds many counts of this clone. The read ends 3 residues shy of where the CDR3 ends; the end is completed using the germline J gene. V is TRBV20-1 and J is TRBJ1-2; 8 bases agree with TRBD1. CDR3 length equals 12 residues. Germline-derived CDR1 and CDR2 are DFQATT and SNEGSKA (reference sequence). The covered CDR3 bases are TGCAGTGCTAGAGATGACAGGGGAGGC. It is translated as CSARDDRGG. In full, the CDR3 is CSARDDRGGYTF.

There are many counts of this clone. At the DNA level, this CDR3 is encoded by other sequences in the same sample as well. This CDR3 is CASSYGGSNQPQHF. The CDR3 bases that were read are TGTGCCAGCAGTTACGGGGGAAGCAATCAGCCC. The chain is built from TRBV12-3 or TRBV12-4 and TRBJ1-5; maybe TRBD1 (5 bases). Sequencing ends 3 residues short of the CDR3 end; the germline J gene provides the rest. The CDR3 contains 14 residues. Trimming shortened V by 4 bases and J by 1 base, and 8 bases separated the two germline ends.

In this sample, this clone turned up many times. The observed sequence ends 3 residues before the CDR3 terminus, with the missing tail filled in from the germline J gene. The J gene is TRBJ2-1, the V gene TRBV19, with 11 bases that match TRBD2. V shed 3 bases, J shed 7 bases, and the junction held 2 bases outside the gene matches. Germline CDR1 reads LNHDA; CDR2 reads SQIVND (reference sequence). This CDR3 spans 14 amino acids. The DNA read from the CDR3 is TGTGCCAGTAGTATGACTAGCGGGATAAATGAG. As protein: CASSMTSGINE. The whole CDR3 sequence is CASSMTSGINEQFF.

With respect to this clone: The DNA ends 3 residues before the CDR3 does, and the rest of the CDR3 is filled in from the germline J gene. The chain recombines TRBV7-3 with TRBJ2-7; D remains unclear. The germline CDR1 and CDR2 sequences are SGHTA and FQGTGA. V gave up 5 bases and J gave up 0 bases, with 8 bases separating them. CDR3 length equals 13 residues. The CDR3 bases that were read are TGTGCCAGCAGCCAGGCTAACTCCTACGAG. It translates to CASSQANSYE. The whole CDR3 sequence is CASSQANSYEQYF.

This clone is medium-sized (0.01 to 0.1%) by share. The part of the CDR3 DNA that was read is TGCAGTGCTAAAACTACAGGGGCGGCTAATGAAAAA. Protein product: CSAKTTGAANEK. The CDR3 in its entirety is CSAKTTGAANEKLFF. The chain joins TRBV20-1 to TRBJ1-4; TRBD1 matches at 7 bases. The read ends 3 residues shy of where the CDR3 ends; the end is completed using the germline J gene. V lost 4 bases and J lost 3; bases outside the gene matches: 8. The CDR3 sequence is 15 residues long. CDR1 is DFQATT, CDR2 SNEGSKA, per germline (reference sequence).

In its sample, this clone was seen many times. The observed sequence ends 3 residues before the CDR3 terminus, with the missing tail filled in from the germline J gene. V gene TRBV4-2 combines with J gene TRBJ2-6; 7 bases line up with TRBD2. The germline V gene encodes CDR1 LGHNA and CDR2 YNFKEQ. Trimming took 0 bases from V and 3 from J; bases not matched to a gene: 5. CDR3 size: 17 residues. The CDR3 is CASSQEGGSVGANVLTF. CDR3 DNA (partial): TGTGCCAGCAGCCAAGAGGGGGGGAGTGTTGGGGCCAACGTC.